What follows is one TCR beta chain and its context. Its antigen is currently unknown. This sample is part of a study of cytomegalovirus exposure and HLA in healthy donors. The CDR3 spans 20 residues. V was trimmed by 6 bases and J by 5 bases, leaving 32 bases between them. From germline, CDR1 is KGHSH and CDR2 LQKENI. The assay was immunoSEQ multiplex PCR, and TCRdb's table has in-frame clones only and misses some. This sample yields approximately 160,000 clones, of which roughly 90% are seen a single time; about 2.3% belongs to the top ten. Findings and caveats of the study: Most observed TCR sequences were rare, whereas some public TCRs were detected in many donors. About 180 TCR beta chains were listed as cytomegalovirus-associated.

The clonotype comes from a woman under 30 in good health and CMV-seronegative. Sample: PBMCs. The chain recombines TRBV18 with TRBJ2-1; unclear D gene. The CDR3 DNA reads TGTGCCAGCTCCCAGAAGGCCCAACTCGAGCTAGGAACGCCCAACAATGAGCAGTTCTTC. This gives the protein CASSQKAQLELGTPNNEQFF.